This T cell receptor (beta chain) was retrieved from a study of regulatory T cells in long-lasting Graves disease. The authors built TCR beta libraries using iRepertoire HTBI primers and Arm-PCR of CDR3 regions. Each CDR3 protein gets one entry after TCRdb re-called the multiplex PCR reads with MiXCR. Among roughly 400,000 distinct CDR3 sequences listed, over 20% were seen once. As concerns this clonotype: The antigen is not known.

The sample's time point: persistent/refractory GD, antithyroid drugs over 5 years with positive TRAb. The TCR library was made from RNA that had been extracted from PBMCs in TRIzol. Germline V gene data show CDR1 as SGHNT and CDR2 as YYREEE (reference sequence). This CDR3 has 13 amino acids. The V end was cut by 1 base, the J end by 6 bases, with 10 bases between. Findings and limits, study-wide: The persistent group shared 2,741 public clonotypes, more than the approximately 970 shared by new patients.

Sequencing used peripheral blood mononuclear cells (PBMCs), obtained when the disease was refractory, from a patient treated with antithyroid drugs. The source is a female donor with Graves disease. The chain has TRBV5-4 and TRBJ1-2; maybe TRBD1 (5 bases). CDR3 in amino acids: CASSLWDSDGYTF. The CDR3, as DNA: TGTGCCAGCAGCTTGTGGGACTCAGATGGCTACACCTTC.